These 25 T cell receptor beta chains originate from one sample sequenced in a study of blood T cell repertoires in COVID-19. The repertoire was sequenced with immunoSEQ multiplex PCR; TCRdb's copy has only in-frame clones and lacks some. Here the sample spans 240,000 or so clones, around 89% being singletons. The sample consisted of PBMCs or T cells enriched from blood (not recorded which). The receptors derive from a man between 40 and 49 years old who had recovered from COVID-19.

The rearrangement joins TRBV9 to TRBJ2-1; 8 positions agree with TRBD1. V was pared by 3 bases and J by 8 bases, with 10 bases of the junction left unmatched. The CDR3 spans 15 residues. Germline CDR1 SGDLS, CDR2 YYNGEE. The CDR3 sequence: CASSADRGWGDEQFF. The CDR3 DNA reads as TGTGCCAGCAGCGCCGACAGGGGATGGGGCGATGAGCAGTTCTTC.

DNA of the CDR3: TGTGCCAGCAGTTTGCTAGCGGCAGCCTACAATGAGCAGTTCTTC. Translating it yields CASSLLAAAYNEQFF. The chain combines TRBV28 with TRBJ2-1; the match to TRBD2 covers 7 bases. Germline V gene lookup returns CDR1 MDHEN and CDR2 SYDVKM. This CDR3 contains 15 residues. With 3 bases clipped from V and 2 bases from J, the junction kept 4 bases outside the gene matches.

This clone was recorded once. The V call is TRBV28, the J call TRBJ2-7, with 8 nucleotides matching TRBD1. The length of the CDR3 is 13 residues. CDR1 is MDHEN, CDR2 SYDVKM, per germline. V shed 5 bases and J 5 bases; nucleotides not matched to a gene: 5. This CDR3 is CASSQSRGHEQYF. The DNA of the CDR3 is TGTGCCAGCAGTCAAAGCAGGGGGCACGAGCAGTACTTC.

The genes are TRBV7-3 and TRBJ2-1; 10 positions match TRBD2. CDR3 length equals 16 residues. Germline CDR1 is SGHTA and CDR2 is FQGTGA. Unmatched junction bases numbered 5, after V lost 2 bases and J lost 4 bases. Written as DNA, the CDR3 is TGTGCCAGCAGCTTATCCGCTAGCGGGGGTTACAATGAGCAGTTCTTC. Translation: CASSLSASGGYNEQFF.

J is TRBJ2-1 and V is TRBV2; 7 bases are a match to TRBD1. CDR1 is SNHLY and CDR2 is FYNNEI in the germline V gene. This CDR3 has 13 residues. After removal of 5 bases from V and 9 bases from J, the junction contained 7 bases not matched to a gene. The CDR3 region is CASSFNRGTEQFF. The CDR3 DNA reads as TGTGCCAGCAGTTTCAACAGGGGTACTGAGCAGTTCTTC.

This clone was seen just once. This sequence joins TRBV29-1 and TRBJ1-2, with a possible D match to TRBD1 (6 bases). Germline lookup yields CDR1 SQVTM and CDR2 ANQGSEA. This CDR3 has 14 residues. Trimming stripped 8 bases from V and 8 bases from J, with 24 bases between. CDR3 bases: TGCAGCACTCGACGGACCGGAGCAGGGGAGGGCTACACCTTC. Protein sequence: CSTRRTGAGEGYTF.

The table lists this clone with a few counts. The chain has TRBV24-1 and TRBJ2-5; no firm D call. This CDR3 contains 13 residues. Trimming left V 4 bases short and J 0 bases short, with 5 bases between. Germline lookup yields CDR1 KGHDR and CDR2 SFDVKD. CDR3 loop: CATSDPYQETQYF. CDR3 nucleotide sequence: TGTGCCACCAGTGACCCGTACCAAGAGACCCAGTACTTC.

About this clone itself: Other nucleotide sequences from this sample produce the same CDR3. J is TRBJ2-1 and V is TRBV28, with 8 bases identical to TRBD2. V trimming: 10 bases; J trimming: 8 bases; junction bases outside the gene matches: 10. CDR3 length equals 13 residues. Germline CDR1 MDHEN, CDR2 SYDVKM. In nucleotides, the CDR3 is TGTGCCACCACTAGCGGAGGAAGCTATGAGCAGTTCTTC. The encoded protein is CATTSGGSYEQFF.

This clone was seen a single time. The V gene is TRBV3-1 (or the pseudogene TRBV3-2), the J gene TRBJ2-7; D may be TRBD2 (6 bases). V lost 1 base, J lost 0 bases, and 13 bases lay in between. The CDR3 has 16 residues. Germline assignment: CDR1 LGHDT and CDR2 YNNKEL (reference sequence). The CDR3 spells CASSQVSRGGSYEQYF. Written as DNA, the CDR3 is TGTGCCAGCAGCCAAGTCTCACGGGGAGGCTCCTACGAGCAGTACTTC.

This clone was observed a single time. The rearrangement joins TRBV19 to TRBJ2-1; 9 positions agree with TRBD2. CDR3 size: 15 residues. Germline loops: CDR1 LNHDA, CDR2 SQIVND (reference sequence). With 7 bases clipped from V and 0 bases from J, the junction kept 4 bases outside the gene matches. The CDR3 DNA follows: TGTGCCAGTACTATTAGCGGGAGCTCCTACAATGAGCAGTTCTTC. Its protein product is CASTISGSSYNEQFF.

This chain uses TRBV18 with TRBJ2-5; TRBD1 agrees at 7 bases. The CDR3 is 14 amino acids. V lost 0 bases, J lost 2 bases, and 0 bases stayed unmatched. Germline V lookup: CDR1 KGHSH, CDR2 LQKENI. The CDR3 DNA reads as TGTGCCAGCTCACCACCGGACAGGCAAGAGACCCAGTACTTC. As protein: CASSPPDRQETQYF.

The chain uses TRBV18 and TRBJ1-5; 8 bases map to TRBD1. V lost 2 bases to trimming and J lost 3 bases; unmatched junction nucleotides: 6. Germline V gene lookup returns CDR1 KGHSH and CDR2 LQKENI. The CDR3 has 16 amino acids. The CDR3 loop is CASSPSGQGSNQPQHF. DNA of the CDR3: TGTGCCAGCTCACCATCCGGACAGGGTTCCAATCAGCCCCAGCATTTT.

This clone was seen just once. V is TRBV18 and J is TRBJ2-5; D is ambiguous. CDR3 length: 14 amino acids. The germline V and J ends were trimmed by 3 bases and 2 bases, with 10 bases remaining between them. Germline V gene sequence: CDR1 KGHSH, CDR2 LQKENI. CDR3: CASSPVEIQETQYF. CDR3 in DNA: TGTGCCAGCTCACCTGTGGAGATACAAGAGACCCAGTACTTC.

This clone was seen a few times. This chain uses TRBV5-1 with TRBJ1-2; D possibly corresponds to TRBD1 (5 bases). The V end lost 3 bases, the J end lost 6 bases, and 15 bases lay between the germline ends. Germline V gene sequence: CDR1 SGHRS, CDR2 YFSETQ. The CDR3 is made up of 14 amino acids. Written as DNA, the CDR3 is TGCGCCAGCAGCTCGGGACTGGAAGCGGATGGCTACACCTTC. It translates to CASSSGLEADGYTF.

The chain joins TRBV10-1 to TRBJ2-7, with D tentatively TRBD1 (6 bases). CDR1 is WNHNN, CDR2 SYGVQD, per germline (reference sequence). V lost 2 bases to trimming and J lost 6 bases, with 8 bases between them. This CDR3 region has 12 residues. CDR3 protein: CASSEIGGEQYF. As DNA, the CDR3 is TGCGCCAGCAGTGAGATAGGGGGCGAGCAGTACTTC.

The V call is TRBV18, the J call TRBJ2-7, with TRBD1 matching over 9 bases. Trimming at V came to 5 bases and at J to 3 bases, leaving 5 bases not matched to a gene. The length of the CDR3 is 14 residues. Germline V gene data show CDR1 as KGHSH and CDR2 as LQKENI. The CDR3 region has the DNA TGTGCCAGCTCATCGGGACAGGGCCACTACGAGCAGTACTTC. Amino acid sequence: CASSSGQGHYEQYF.

The chain combines TRBV11-3 with TRBJ2-3, with 9 bases that match TRBD2. In germline, CDR1 is SGHNT, CDR2 YENEEA. The CDR3 is 14 amino acids. Trimming cost V 5 bases and J 4 bases; bases outside gene matches: 4. CDR3 sequence reads: CASSLSGRPDTQYF. The CDR3 DNA reads TGTGCCAGCAGCCTTAGCGGGAGACCAGATACGCAGTATTTT.

This chain connects TRBV5-4 to TRBJ2-1; 9 bases match TRBD2. CDR1 is SGHNT and CDR2 is YYREEE in the germline V gene (reference sequence). CDR3 size: 17 residues. The J segment lost 3 bases and the V segment lost 0 bases, leaving 7 bases of the junction unmatched. The CDR3 region has the DNA TGTGCCAGCAGCTTGGGAGTAGCGGGAGAAGTCTACAATGAGCAGTTCTTC. Translation: CASSLGVAGEVYNEQFF. The full variable domain, with the rest looked up from reference TRBV5-4 and TRBJ2-1, is ETGVTQSPTHLIKTRGQQVTLRCSSQSGHNTVSWYQQALGQGPQFIFQYYREEENGRGNFPPRFSGLQFPNYSSELNVNALELDDSALYLCASSLGVAGEVYNEQFFGPGTRLTVL.

V and J are TRBV7-3 and TRBJ2-1; 14 bases line up with TRBD2. In germline, CDR1 is SGHTA, CDR2 FQGTGA. V lost 5 bases and J lost 7; bases outside the gene matches: 4. The CDR3 totals 15 residues. The CDR3 sequence is CASSRGLAGANEQFF. CDR3 nucleotides: TGTGCCAGCAGCCGGGGACTAGCGGGAGCGAATGAGCAGTTCTTC.

V usage is TRBV7-2 and J usage is TRBJ2-7; 9 positions match TRBD2. Unmatched junction bases numbered 16, after V lost 3 bases and J lost 7 bases. Germline CDR1 SGHTA, CDR2 FQGNSA. The CDR3 loop spans 17 amino acids. The chain's CDR3 is CASSLRVASGIRDEQYF. The CDR3 DNA follows: TGTGCCAGCAGCTTGAGGGTAGCTAGCGGGATCCGGGATGAGCAGTACTTC.

This chain links TRBV6-5 with TRBJ1-5; 9 nucleotides match TRBD1. The CDR3 has 14 amino acids. CDR1 MNHEY and CDR2 SVGAGI come from the germline V gene. V dropped 6 bases and J dropped 5; count of bases not matched to a gene: 5. The CDR3 reads CASSLDRGDQPQHF. For the CDR3, the DNA is TGTGCCAGCAGCCTGGACAGGGGTGATCAGCCCCAGCATTTT.

The rearrangement joins TRBV12-5 to TRBJ2-5; TRBD2 aligns across 15 bases. With V trimmed by 1 base and J by 3 bases, 3 bases remained unmatched. The CDR3 contains 17 residues. Germline CDR1 and CDR2: LGHNT and FRNRAP. The CDR3 protein is CASGLGGLAGGKETQYF. The CDR3 DNA sequence: TGTGCTAGTGGTTTGGGGGGACTAGCGGGAGGCAAAGAGACCCAGTACTTC. Filled out from reference TRBV12-5 and TRBJ2-5, the complete variable domain reads DARVTQTPRHKVTEMGQEVTMRCQPILGHNTVFWYRQTMMQGLELLAYFRNRAPLDDSGMPKDRFSAEMPDATLATLKIQPSEPRDSAVYFCASGLGGLAGGKETQYFGPGTRLLVL.

Sample share makes this clone medium-sized. Other nucleotide sequences from this sample produce the same CDR3. The chain joins TRBV7-9 to TRBJ1-1; 7 bases are shared with TRBD1. V lost 1 base, J lost 4 bases, and 0 bases stayed unmatched. There are 13 residues in the CDR3. The germline gives CDR1 SEHNR, CDR2 FQNEAQ (reference sequence). The CDR3 nucleotides are TGTGCCAGCAGCTTAGACAGGGGCACTGAAGCTTTCTTT. Amino acids: CASSLDRGTEAFF.

The CDR3 DNA is TGTGCCAGCAGCCAAGCCGGGACAACGTTCCACGAGCAGTACTTC. Its protein product is CASSQAGTTFHEQYF. The chain employs TRBV3-1 (or the pseudogene TRBV3-2) and TRBJ2-7; a weak D match, TRBD1 (6 bases). Germline V CDR1 and CDR2: LGHDT, YNNKEL (reference sequence). V lost 1 base to trimming and J lost 5 bases, with 15 bases between them. This CDR3 is 15 amino acids long.

The chain couples TRBV3-1 (or the pseudogene TRBV3-2) to TRBJ2-3, with D perhaps TRBD2 (7 bases). The CDR3 is made up of 14 amino acids. Germline V gives CDR1 LGHDT, CDR2 YNNKEL (reference sequence). The ends were cut back, 6 bases at V and 2 bases at J, with 12 bases in the middle. The CDR3, as DNA: TGTGCCAGCAGACGAGGGGGGGACACAGATACGCAGTATTTT. Protein: CASRRGGDTDTQYF.